The 17 T cell receptor beta chains reported below all come from one sample, sequenced in a study of a mutant IDH1 vaccine in newly diagnosed glioma. For these receptors, no antigen is known. Profiling relied on immunoSEQ multiplex PCR, and the TCRdb table lists in-frame clones only, not all of them. In the table there are tens of thousands of clones, 92% of which are singletons. Time point in this sample: week 35, safety follow-up. The vaccine gave 300 ug of a 20-mer mutant IDH1 peptide subcutaneously per dose. Here the sequenced sample was PBMCs, taken from a glioma patient whose treatment included an IDH1 peptide vaccine. These TCRs come from a man aged 50 or older with glioma.

The chain combines TRBV19 with TRBJ2-1; D gene unclear. From germline, CDR1 is LNHDA and CDR2 SQIVND (reference sequence). Trimming removed 7 bases from V and 5 bases from J, with 18 bases in between. The CDR3 extends over 15 amino acids. The CDR3 sequence is CASNDWAVSDNEQFF. The DNA for the CDR3 is TGTGCCAGTAATGACTGGGCAGTCAGTGACAATGAGCAGTTCTTC.

The chain joins TRBV7-9 to TRBJ1-3, with D unresolved. Germline CDR1 reads SEHNR; CDR2 reads FQNEAQ (reference sequence). Trimming removed 4 bases from V and 1 base from J, with 8 bases in between. CDR3 length equals 14 residues. This chain's CDR3 is CASSYQGSGNTIYF. The CDR3 DNA follows: TGTGCCAGCAGCTATCAAGGATCTGGAAACACCATATATTTT.

This rearrangement joins TRBV5-1 to TRBJ2-7; D ambiguous. The ends were cut back, 0 bases at V and 0 bases at J, with 10 bases in the middle. The germline V gene encodes CDR1 SGHRS and CDR2 YFSETQ. The CDR3 covers 15 residues. The CDR3 nucleotides read TGCGCCAGCAGCTTGGGGGAATTCCACTCCTACGAGCAGTACTTC. This translates into CASSLGEFHSYEQYF.

This chain uses TRBV5-4 with TRBJ1-1; 7 positions agree with TRBD1. Germline V gives CDR1 SGHNT, CDR2 YYREEE (reference sequence). J was trimmed by 4 bases and V by 3 bases; bases with no gene match: 12. The CDR3 loop spans 16 amino acids. The CDR3 nucleotides are TGTGCCAGCAGCTCAAAGGACAGGCCCACGGGCACTGAAGCTTTCTTT. It is translated as CASSSKDRPTGTEAFF. The full variable domain, completed using reference TRBV5-4 and TRBJ1-1, is ETGVTQSPTHLIKTRGQQVTLRCSSQSGHNTVSWYQQALGQGPQFIFQYYREEENGRGNFPPRFSGLQFPNYSSELNVNALELDDSALYLCASSSKDRPTGTEAFFGQGTRLTVV.

This chain connects TRBV29-1 to TRBJ2-1; D tentatively fits TRBD1 or TRBD2 (6 bases each). The CDR3 extends over 18 amino acids. The V end lost 4 bases, the J end lost 7 bases, and 29 bases lay between the germline ends. Germline CDR1 is SQVTM and CDR2 is ANQGSEA. The CDR3 DNA reads as TGCAGCGTTGTAGGGGGGTTGGGGCAGGGGAGTCCAAGGAATGAGCAGTTCTTC. Translated, it gives CSVVGGLGQGSPRNEQFF.

The genes are TRBV29-1 and TRBJ2-7; D unresolved. V was shortened by 2 bases and J by 2 bases, with 25 bases between the two germline ends. The germline V gene encodes CDR1 SQVTM and CDR2 ANQGSEA. This CDR3 is 18 amino acids long. The CDR3 region is CSVEMAEGRIEGPYEQYF. In nucleotides, the CDR3 is TGCAGCGTTGAAATGGCAGAAGGACGAATCGAAGGACCCTACGAGCAGTACTTC.

The chain joins TRBV2 to TRBJ2-2; 7 nucleotides line up with TRBD2. CDR3 size: 15 residues. Germline CDR1 is SNHLY and CDR2 is FYNNEI. The V and J ends lost 3 bases and 3 bases, in that order; junction bases with no gene match: 4. The CDR3 DNA follows: TGTGCCAGCAGTGAGGGACGGGAGGACACCGGGGAGCTGTTTTTT. Its translation: CASSEGREDTGELFF.

This chain links TRBV5-5 with TRBJ2-2; D possibly corresponds to TRBD2 (7 bases). This CDR3 is 14 amino acids long. Germline-derived CDR1 and CDR2 are SGHKS and YYEKEE (reference sequence). Trimming stripped 4 bases from V and 3 bases from J, with 10 bases between. CDR3 nucleotides: TGTGCCAGCAGCCGGGGGGCAGACACCGGGGAGCTGTTTTTT. It translates to CASSRGADTGELFF.

The chain is built from TRBV4-1 and TRBJ2-7, with 11 bases that match TRBD2. V shed 3 bases and J 2 bases; nucleotides not matched to a gene: 6. The germline V gene has CDR1 MGHRA and CDR2 YSYEKL. This CDR3 comprises 16 residues. In DNA, the CDR3 is TGCGCCAGCAGCCATGGCGGGACTAGCGGACCCTACGAGCAGTACTTC. This translates into CASSHGGTSGPYEQYF.

The rearrangement joins TRBV2 to TRBJ2-5; 7 nucleotides agree with TRBD1. Germline V gene sequence: CDR1 SNHLY, CDR2 FYNNEI. The V segment lost 6 bases and the J segment 5 bases; nucleotides outside the gene matches: 6. The CDR3 runs 13 residues. CDR3 loop: CASSGDRDETQYF. DNA of the CDR3: TGTGCCAGCAGCGGCGACAGGGACGAGACCCAGTACTTC.

V gene TRBV11-2 combines with J gene TRBJ1-1; a possible D gene is TRBD1 (5 bases). Germline assignment: CDR1 SGHAT and CDR2 FQNNGV. This CDR3 has 14 residues. V shed 2 bases and J shed 2 bases, with 9 bases lying between them. The CDR3 protein is CASSLSDRNTEAFF. In DNA, the CDR3 is TGTGCCAGCAGCTTATCAGACAGAAACACTGAAGCTTTCTTT.

The chain employs TRBV6-1 and TRBJ1-6; D call uncertain. The CDR3 contains 15 residues. Germline CDR1 is MNHNS and CDR2 is SASEGT. Trimming removed 1 base at V and 3 bases at J, with 7 bases between. The CDR3 nucleotides are TGTGCCAGCAGTGAAGGGGAAAACTATAATTCACCCCTCCACTTT. Protein sequence: CASSEGENYNSPLHF.

V and J are TRBV29-1 and TRBJ1-1; no firm D call. This CDR3 is 13 amino acids long. In germline, CDR1 is SQVTM, CDR2 ANQGSEA. Trimming pared 4 bases from V and 2 bases from J, leaving 11 bases between. The CDR3, as DNA: TGCAGCGTTGTAGAACACGCAAACACTGAAGCTTTCTTT. Translation gives CSVVEHANTEAFF.

V and J are TRBV9 and TRBJ2-1; 9 bases agree with TRBD2. This CDR3 spans 16 amino acids. J gave up 10 bases and V 1 base, and 12 bases lay outside the gene matches. CDR1 and CDR2 (germline): SGDLS, YYNGEE. CDR3 nucleotides: TGTGCCAGCAGCGTACGGCTAGCGGGACCCCTAGGGGAGCAGTTCTTC. Translated, it gives CASSVRLAGPLGEQFF.

The CDR3, as DNA: TGTGCCAGCAGTTTTTTAAGGGGTGGACAGGCGCACACCGGGGAGCTGTTTTTT. This codes for CASSFLRGGQAHTGELFF. The chain couples TRBV28 to TRBJ2-2, with 7 nucleotides matching TRBD1. Germline-derived CDR1 and CDR2 are MDHEN and SYDVKM. This CDR3 region has 18 residues. V lost 3 bases and J lost 3; bases outside the gene matches: 13.

This chain links TRBV7-9 with TRBJ1-2; the D gene is possibly TRBD1 (5 bases). The germline CDR1 and CDR2 sequences are SEHNR and FQNEAQ (reference sequence). With 5 bases removed from V and 1 base from J, the gap between germline ends came to 11 bases. The CDR3 is made up of 14 amino acids. The CDR3 DNA sequence: TGTGCCAGCAGCAGGACGGACAATAACTATGGCTACACCTTC. Translating it yields CASSRTDNNYGYTF.

The rearrangement uses TRBV7-9 and TRBJ2-1; 11 nucleotides line up with TRBD2. The CDR3 extends over 16 amino acids. Per the germline V gene, CDR1 is SEHNR and CDR2 is FQNEAQ (reference sequence). Germline trimming cut 2 bases from V and 8 bases from J; bases unmatched to any gene: 8. CDR3 coding DNA: TGTGCCAGCAGCTTAAGGGGTAGCGGGAGGGTAGATGAGCAGTTCTTC. Protein product: CASSLRGSGRVDEQFF.